The 7 T cell receptor beta chains given below trace back to one sample, sequenced in a study of T cell clonality in common variable immunodeficiency. The data were produced by immunoSEQ multiplex PCR, yet TCRdb's version contains in-frame clones alone and is incomplete. The data list 30,000 to 40,000 clones, none observed once; 6.7% falls to the top ten. For these TCRs, the target antigens are not known. Whole-study results and caveats: Common variable immunodeficiency TCR beta sequences reportedly had fewer deletions and N-nucleotide insertions.

The sequenced material came from peripheral blood mononuclear cells. The receptors were sampled from a human donor with common variable immunodeficiency.

The DNA read from the CDR3 is TGTGCCAGTACTGTACGGGGAAACTATGGC. It encodes CASTVRGNYG. The whole CDR3 region reads CASTVRGNYGYTF. The rearrangement joins TRBV19 to TRBJ1-2; D gene ambiguous. The read stops 3 residues short of the end of the CDR3; the missing end is completed from the germline J gene. The CDR3 consists of 13 residues. Germline CDR1 and CDR2: LNHDA and SQIVND (reference sequence). The V end lost 7 bases, the J end lost 2 bases, and 11 bases lay between the germline ends. Using reference TRBV19 and TRBJ1-2 for the parts outside the CDR3, the full variable domain is DGGITQSPKYLFRKEGQNVTLSCEQNLNHDAMYWYRQDPGQGLRLIYYSQIVNDFQKGDIAEGYSVSREKKESFPLTVTSAQKNPTAFYLCASTVRGNYGYTFGSGTRLTVV.

This clone was recorded many times. The CDR3 end falls 3 residues outside the read, so it is completed with the germline J gene. The V and J genes are TRBV7-6 and TRBJ2-5; 12 bases are a match to TRBD2. This CDR3 has 16 amino acids. The junction had 7 bases not matched to a gene; V was cut back by 3 bases and J by 5 bases. Germline V gene data show CDR1 as SGHVS and CDR2 as FNYEAQ. The sequenced part of the CDR3 DNA is TGTGCCAGCAGCTTGACTAGCGGGAGATCCAGGGAGACC. Its translation is CASSLTSGRSRET. The CDR3, in full, reads CASSLTSGRSRETQYF. The full variable domain, in which reference TRBV7-6 and TRBJ2-5 provide the parts outside the CDR3, is GAGVSQSPRYKVTKRGQDVALRCDPISGHVSLYWYRQALGQGPEFLTYFNYEAQQDKSGLPNDRFSAERPEGSISTLTIQRTEQRDSAMYRCASSLTSGRSRETQYFGPGTRLLVL.

The sample holds a few counts of this clone. CDR3 DNA (partial): TGCAGCGTTGGAACCGGGACAGGGGGATTCGAG. Protein: CSVGTGTGGFE. The whole CDR3 protein reads CSVGTGTGGFEQYF. The chain joins TRBV29-1 to TRBJ2-7; 11 bases line up with TRBD1. The read terminates 3 residues ahead of where the CDR3 ends, so the germline J gene completes it. CDR3 size: 14 residues. Germline V lookup: CDR1 SQVTM, CDR2 ANQGSEA. Trimming removed 4 bases from V and 6 bases from J; junction bases left unmatched: 8.

The CDR3 sequence: CASSRTGPSSYEQYF. CDR3 DNA, as far as it was read: TGTGCCAGCAGCCGTACAGGTCCAAGCTCCTACGAG. The chain uses TRBV5-6 and TRBJ2-7, with D possibly being TRBD1 (5 bases). The CDR3 extends 3 residues past the end of the read, so its final part is completed from the germline J gene. Trimming removed 4 bases at V and 0 bases at J, with 14 bases between. The CDR3 is 15 amino acids. Germline lookup yields CDR1 SGHDT and CDR2 YYEEEE.

This clone was counted many times. The read halts 3 residues ahead of the CDR3 end, with the missing end drawn from the germline J gene. V is TRBV7-3 and J is TRBJ2-3, with 7 nucleotides matching TRBD2. V trimming: 2 bases; J trimming: 0 bases; junction bases outside the gene matches: 2. The CDR3 is 15 amino acids. Germline V gene data show CDR1 as SGHTA and CDR2 as FQGTGA. This CDR3 is CASSLAGASTDTQYF. The part of the CDR3 DNA that was read is TGTGCCAGCAGCTTAGCGGGAGCCAGCACAGATACG.

Of note for this clone: The read comes to an end 3 residues before the CDR3 does, leaving the germline J gene to fill in the end. This sequence joins TRBV30 and TRBJ1-2, with D possibly matching TRBD1 (5 bases). The CDR3 length is 13 residues. V shed 3 bases and J shed 6 bases, with 14 bases lying between them. The germline gives CDR1 GTSNPN, CDR2 SVGIG (reference sequence). The CDR3 spells CAWRISTENGYTF. The CDR3 bases that were read are TGTGCCTGGAGGATATCGACAGAAAATGGC.

Many counts were recorded for this clone. The read is 3 residues too short to cover the CDR3 end, so that end is filled in from the germline J gene. The V call is TRBV28, the J call TRBJ1-3; 9 bases are shared with TRBD1. V gave up 8 bases and J gave up 9 bases; unmatched junction bases: 17. Germline CDR1 MDHEN, CDR2 SYDVKM. This CDR3 is 16 amino acids long. Incomplete CDR3 DNA: TGTGCCAGCTTTTCCAACAGGGGGCATGAATGGAGCACC. This codes for CASFSNRGHEWST. The CDR3, in full, reads CASFSNRGHEWSTIYF.